A selection of T cell receptor beta chains follows, all from one sample in a study of T cell responses to AZD1222 COVID-19 vaccine. Profiled with immunoSEQ multiplex PCR; TCRdb holds only in-frame clones, not every one. This sample carries about 70,000 clones, 85% of them seen once, and the ten largest clones take around 21%. The sample was peripheral blood, taken on day 0 of AZD1222 vaccination. These receptors originate from an adult in good health. Each CDR3 is given with its conserved first and last residue. The D gene is left open where the match is weak. Expanded clones get a size class; other rows say once, few or many, or leave the size out.

>-|TRBJ2-7|-|TRBV5-6
CASSLAVGRRLLEREQYF
TGTGCCAGCAGCTTGGCCGTGGGGCGCCGTCTACTAGAGCGCGAGCAGTACTTC
>-|TRBJ1-2|-|TRBV12-3/TRBV12-4
CASSLAYGYTF
TGTGCCAGCAGTTTAGCCTATGGCTACACCTTC
>-|TRBJ2-2|-|TRBV28
CASSYIPYRLTESNTGELFF
TGTGCCAGCAGTTACATCCCCTATAGGTTGACGGAGTCAAACACCGGGGAGCTGTTTTTT
>-|TRBJ1-6|TRBD1|TRBV27
CASSFARGRSPLHF
TGTGCCAGCAGTTTTGCCAGGGGGCGATCACCCCTCCACTTT
>-|TRBJ2-7|-|TRBV7-8
CASSLTDGWAYEQYF
TGTGCCAGCAGCTTAACAGACGGGTGGGCCTACGAGCAGTACTTC
>-|TRBJ1-2|-|TRBV7-2
CASSPTGKLGYTF
TGTGCCAGCAGCCCAACCGGGAAATTGGGCTACACCTTC
>-|TRBJ2-7|-|TRBV29-1
CSVVQHYEQYF
TGCAGCGTTGTACAGCACTACGAGCAGTACTTC
>-|TRBJ1-3|-|TRBV5-1
CATSSGNTIYF
TGCGCCACCAGCTCTGGAAACACCATATATTTT
>-|TRBJ1-5|-|TRBV3-1/TRBV3-2
CASSLGAGNQPQHF
TGTGCCAGCAGCCTGGGGGCAGGCAATCAGCCCCAGCATTTT
>-|TRBJ2-7|-|TRBV5-1
CASSLRDTYEQYF
TGCGCCAGCAGCCTCAGGGATACCTACGAGCAGTACTTC
>once|TRBJ1-2|-|TRBV21-1
CAARGQRNYGYTF
TGTGCCGCGAGGGGACAAAGAAACTATGGCTACACCTTC
>medium-sized|TRBJ1-5|TRBD1|TRBV9
CASSETGDPNQPQHF
TGTGCCAGCAGCGAGACAGGGGACCCCAATCAGCCCCAGCATTTT
>-|TRBJ2-7|-|TRBV5-6
CASSSRAENSYEQYF
TGTGCCAGCAGCTCCCGTGCGGAAAACTCCTACGAGCAGTACTTC
>-|TRBJ1-1|-|TRBV6-6
CASSVPYGGWKGRERKTAFF
TGTGCCAGCAGCGTACCTTATGGGGGGTGGAAGGGGAGAGAAAGGAAGACTGCTTTCTTT
>-|TRBJ2-2|-|TRBV7-2
CASSLQLRGSGNTGELFF
TGTGCCAGCAGCCTCCAATTGAGGGGTTCTGGGAACACCGGGGAGCTGTTTTTT
>-|TRBJ2-5|TRBD2|TRBV30
CAWSNPGGGQETQYF
TGTGCCTGGAGTAACCCGGGAGGAGGGCAAGAGACCCAGTACTTC
>-|TRBJ2-7|-|TRBV7-2
CASSIGQGGAYEQYF
TGTGCCAGCAGCATAGGCCAGGGAGGCGCCTACGAGCAGTACTTC
>-|TRBJ1-6|-|TRBV2
CASSSSPGTNSPLHF
TGTGCCAGCAGCTCTTCCCCGGGCACTAATTCACCCCTCCACTTT
>-|TRBJ1-1|-|TRBV5-5
CASSRRGLELNTEAFF
TGTGCCAGCAGCCGCAGGGGACTAGAACTGAACACTGAAGCTTTCTTT
>-|TRBJ1-1|-|TRBV6-5
CASSYGGYTEAFF
TGTGCCAGCAGTTACGGAGGGTACACTGAAGCTTTCTTT
>once|TRBJ1-2|-|TRBV7-9
CASRPQGERGYTF
TGTGCCAGCAGGCCGCAGGGAGAGCGGGGCTACACCTTC
>-|TRBJ1-4|-|TRBV11-2
CASSSTPQGMVEKLFF
TGTGCCAGCAGCTCAACCCCACAGGGAATGGTAGAAAAACTGTTTTTT
>few|TRBJ1-2|TRBD1|TRBV11-3
CASSHEGRQGDYGYTF
TGTGCCAGCAGTCATGAGGGGAGACAGGGGGACTATGGCTACACCTTC
>-|TRBJ1-4|TRBD1|TRBV5-1
CASSSSGTGGIREKLFF
TGCGCCAGCAGCTCCTCTGGGACAGGGGGTATTCGCGAAAAACTGTTTTTT
>-|TRBJ1-1|-|TRBV27
CASSFGKHLRGTEAFF
TGTGCCAGCAGTTTTGGAAAACATCTCCGAGGAACTGAAGCTTTCTTT
>-|TRBJ2-5|TRBD2|TRBV5-1
CASSFGTSGGQETQYF
TGCGCCAGCAGCTTCGGGACTAGCGGGGGACAAGAGACCCAGTACTTC
>once|TRBJ2-7|TRBD1|TRBV4-1
CASSYRTGVRNEQYF
TGCGCCAGCAGCTACAGGACAGGGGTAAGGAACGAGCAGTACTTC
>-|TRBJ2-3|TRBD2|TRBV2
CASTKAGGWTDTQYF
TGTGCCAGCACCAAAGCGGGAGGGTGGACAGATACGCAGTATTTT
>-|TRBJ1-1|-|TRBV6-6
CASSPQDTEAFF
TGTGCCAGCAGTCCACAGGACACTGAAGCTTTCTTT
>-|TRBJ1-1|-|TRBV5-1
CASSYNRDTLNTEAFF
TGCGCCAGCAGCTATAACCGGGACACTTTGAACACTGAAGCTTTCTTT
>-|TRBJ2-7|TRBD1|TRBV20-1
CSADRAYEQYF
TGCAGTGCGGACAGGGCTTACGAGCAGTACTTC
>-|TRBJ1-2|-|TRBV6-4
CASSGSLGGYTF
TGTGCCAGCAGTGGATCCCTAGGAGGCTACACCTTC
>few|TRBJ2-5|-|TRBV9
CASSVGWGPQETQYF
TGTGCCAGCAGCGTAGGTTGGGGACCCCAAGAGACCCAGTACTTC
>-|TRBJ1-5|-|TRBV19
CASSIPLGGSNQPQHF
TGTGCCAGTAGTATCCCCCTTGGGGGGAGCAATCAGCCCCAGCATTTT
>once|TRBJ1-1|-|TRBV12-5
CASGVQGRTEAFF
TGTGCTAGTGGTGTACAGGGAAGAACTGAAGCTTTCTTT
>-|TRBJ2-3|TRBD1|TRBV24-1
CATSDPRQGAADTQYF
TGTGCCACCAGTGACCCGAGACAGGGGGCCGCAGATACGCAGTATTTT
>-|TRBJ2-1|-|TRBV1
CTSSQVSSGRIDEQFF
TGCACCAGCAGCCAAGTGTCCAGCGGGAGGATAGATGAGCAGTTCTTC
>once|TRBJ2-1|TRBD2|TRBV11-3
CASSLDGRGGLADNEQFF
TGTGCCAGCAGCTTAGATGGAAGAGGAGGACTAGCGGACAATGAGCAGTTCTTC
>few|TRBJ2-5|-|TRBV28
CASSHGGLSLTETQYF
TGTGCCAGCAGCCACGGGGGGCTCAGCCTCACGGAGACCCAGTACTTC
>-|TRBJ2-7|-|TRBV2
CATTQQGGIYEQYF
TGTGCCACCACCCAGCAAGGCGGGATCTACGAGCAGTACTTC
>-|TRBJ2-3|-|TRBV6-2/TRBV6-3
CASSYAKDTQYF
TGTGCCAGCAGTTACGCCAAAGATACGCAGTATTTT
>-|TRBJ2-3|TRBD1|TRBV11-2
CASSSSRDRASDTQYF
TGTGCCAGCAGTTCATCGAGGGACAGGGCGTCAGATACGCAGTATTTT
>-|TRBJ1-2|TRBD1|TRBV6-5
CASSRTGGGGYTF
TGTGCCAGCAGTCGGACAGGGGGCGGTGGCTACACCTTC
>-|TRBJ2-7|-|TRBV6-1
CASSEAHDFYEQYF
TGTGCCAGCAGTGAAGCGCATGATTTCTACGAGCAGTACTTC
>-|TRBJ2-7|-|TRBV29-1
CSVDSLSGDSHYEQYF
TGCAGCGTTGATAGTTTATCGGGGGACTCCCACTACGAGCAGTACTTC
>-|TRBJ2-3|-|TRBV7-9
CASSPRGSSTDTQYF
TGTGCCAGCAGCCCCAGGGGCTCTAGCACAGATACGCAGTATTTT
>-|TRBJ2-7|-|TRBV5-6
CASSWSRGIEQYF
TGTGCCAGCAGCTGGAGCAGGGGTATCGAGCAGTACTTC
>-|TRBJ2-7|TRBD1|TRBV25-1
CASGGQGRYEQYF
TGTGCCAGCGGAGGACAGGGGCGGTACGAGCAGTACTTC
>-|TRBJ1-2|-|TRBV6-2/TRBV6-3
CASSYYGGGYTF
TGTGCCAGCAGTTACTACGGGGGTGGCTACACCTTC
>few|TRBJ2-2|TRBD1|TRBV20-1
CSASRTGIFGELFF
TGCAGTGCTAGTCGGACAGGGATTTTCGGGGAGCTGTTTTTT
>-|TRBJ1-2|-|TRBV6-5
CASSYSIEGPGGYTF
TGTGCCAGCAGTTACTCGATCGAGGGGCCCGGGGGCTACACCTTC
>-|TRBJ1-1|-|TRBV7-7
CASSSGWNTEAFF
TGTGCTAGCAGCTCCGGCTGGAACACTGAAGCTTTCTTT
>-|TRBJ2-3|-|TRBV7-8
CASSLPRARDSGFDTDTQYF
TGTGCCAGCAGCTTACCCCGTGCCCGGGATAGCGGATTTGATACAGATACGCAGTATTTT
>-|TRBJ1-1|-|TRBV6-1
CASSEYAHPNTEAFF
TGTGCCAGCAGTGAGTACGCACACCCGAACACTGAAGCTTTCTTT
>-|TRBJ1-2|-|TRBV5-1
CASSPDTEGYTF
TGCGCCAGCAGCCCGGACACGGAAGGCTACACCTTC
>-|TRBJ2-2|-|TRBV3-1/TRBV3-2
CASSQVGGRGTGELFF
TGTGCCAGCAGCCAAGTCGGGGGACGGGGCACCGGGGAGCTGTTTTTT